This T cell receptor beta chain was documented in a study of vaccination and CD4 T cells after COVID-19. Turning to the study itself: Stimulation of cells relied on overlapping spike peptides derived from SARS-CoV-2, HCoV-NL63, HCoV-OC43 and HCoV-229E.

As to treatment: roughly ten-day PBMC culture with coronavirus spike peptide pools or control peptides (ViraFEST assay). Cultures of PBMCs, two million per well, were set up with about 10 IU/ml IL-2 and 8 to 10 ug/ml peptide pools. This CDR3 has 15 residues. Germline assignment: CDR1 LNHDA and CDR2 SQIVND (reference sequence). Trimming took off 3 bases at V and 0 bases at J, with 11 bases between the two ends. This clonotype was counted a single time. Its antigen is unidentified. The Oncomine TCR Beta short-read assay sequenced DNA from cultured CD4+ T cells. TCRdb redid the calling of the PCR reads with MiXCR, one entry per CDR3 protein. The repertoire holds about 18,000 distinct CDR3 sequences, about 77% seen once, with around 15% in the top ten.

The source of this sequence is a human donor who received a COVID-19 vaccine. The rearrangement links TRBV19 to TRBJ1-1; no firm D call. Specimen: CD4+ T cells from blood, cultured in vitro, collected after SARS-CoV-2 vaccination. CDR3 protein: CASSIETAMNTEAFF. CDR3 bases: TGTGCCAGTAGTATCGAGACTGCGATGAACACTGAAGCTTTCTTT.